Here is one TCR beta chain with its context. The data originate from a study of human T cells and chemical hapten exposure. As for time point: patch test 2, 6 weeks after DPC sensitization. Treatment specified: therapeutic diphenylcyclopropenone sensitization with weekly scalp DPC. Whole blood, unfractionated, served as the material for total RNA extraction. Unique molecular identifiers were attached to individual cDNA molecules within the library. MiXCR, run by TCRdb on the RACE reads, gives a single entry per CDR3 protein. The sample consists of just over 350,000 distinct CDR3 sequences, about 6% of them appearing once. This clonotype was sampled from a young woman with alopecia areata. Some clones in this sample may be carry-over from other donors' samples. The sequencing used whole blood, collected in connection with sensitization to the hapten diphenylcyclopropenone (DPC).

CDR3 protein: CASQTSGGPTGEQFF. In DNA form, the CDR3 reads TGTGCCTCCCAGACTAGCGGGGGCCCAACGGGGGAGCAGTTCTTC. The rearrangement joins TRBV24-1 to TRBJ2-1; 12 bases line up with TRBD2. In germline, CDR1 is KGHDR, CDR2 SFDVKD. The CDR3 has 15 amino acids. With 12 bases clipped from V and 10 bases from J, the junction kept 15 bases outside the gene matches.